These 7 T cell receptor beta chains share one sample of origin, sequenced in a study of shared clonotypes between healthy human individuals. Some clones are missing from TCRdb's copy, which holds only in-frame ones; the method was immunoSEQ multiplex PCR. The table has roughly 2,500,000 clones, approximately 94% seen once. Sequencing used naive CD4+ T cells from PBMCs. Subset meaning: CD45RA+ positively selected. All receptors come from a man aged 18 to 30 in good health. Some clones in this sample may be carry-over from other donors' samples.

This clone was detected once. V gene TRBV28 combines with J gene TRBJ1-1; 8 nucleotides line up with TRBD1. The CDR3 covers 15 residues. Looked up from germline, CDR1 is MDHEN and CDR2 is SYDVKM. With V trimmed by 1 base and J by 4 bases, 5 bases remained unmatched. The CDR3 region is CASSLYRGFGTEAFF. CDR3 coding DNA: TGTGCCAGCAGTTTATACAGGGGGTTTGGCACTGAAGCTTTCTTT.

The gene calls are TRBV4-1 and TRBJ1-4, with D possibly matching TRBD1 (5 bases). Between the trimmed V and J ends, which lost 4 bases and 8 bases, there was a span of 14 bases. Germline V gives CDR1 MGHRA, CDR2 YSYEKL. The CDR3 length is 14 residues. In DNA, the CDR3 is TGCGCCAGCAGCCCATGGCAGGGCTGGGAAAAACTGTTTTTT. This sequence encodes CASSPWQGWEKLFF.

V and J are TRBV10-1 and TRBJ2-7; D may correspond to TRBD1 or TRBD2 (5 bases each). V gave up 2 bases and J gave up 7 bases, with 15 bases separating them. The CDR3 has 14 amino acids. Germline V gene sequence: CDR1 WNHNN, CDR2 SYGVQD (reference sequence). CDR3 DNA sequence: TGCGCCAGCAGTGAGGGGACGGCGGTGGGAGAGCAGTACTTC. Protein sequence: CASSEGTAVGEQYF.

The V gene is TRBV5-1, the J gene TRBJ2-7, with TRBD1 identical over 8 bases. The CDR3 extends over 14 amino acids. Germline lookup yields CDR1 SGHRS and CDR2 YFSETQ. Trimming took 4 bases from V and 2 from J; bases not matched to a gene: 5. CDR3 sequence (DNA): TGCGCCAGCAGCCGGACAGGGTTAGCCTACGAGCAGTACTTC. It codes for CASSRTGLAYEQYF.

V and J are TRBV28 and TRBJ2-2, with D tentatively TRBD1 (6 bases). This CDR3 is 17 amino acids long. In germline, CDR1 is MDHEN, CDR2 SYDVKM. V lost 5 bases and J lost 2, with 18 bases in between. CDR3 DNA: TGTGCCAGCAGTCTCTACATTCGGACAGCTAACACCGGGGAGCTGTTTTTT. It translates to CASSLYIRTANTGELFF.

Remarks on this clone: Other DNA variants within this sample encode the same CDR3. The gene calls are TRBV2 and TRBJ2-2; 12 nucleotides line up with TRBD2. CDR3 size: 15 residues. V was pared by 4 bases and J by 4 bases, with 1 base of the junction left unmatched. Germline values: CDR1 SNHLY, CDR2 FYNNEI. CDR3 protein: CASSGLAGATGELFF. The CDR3 DNA reads as TGTGCCAGCAGTGGACTAGCGGGAGCCACCGGGGAGCTGTTTTTT.

The chain combines TRBV5-4 with TRBJ2-7; the D call may be TRBD1 or TRBD2 (5 bases each). Germline CDR1 reads SGHNT; CDR2 reads YYREEE (reference sequence). The CDR3 totals 16 residues. Trimming removed 4 bases from V and 2 bases from J, with 19 bases in between. Here the CDR3 DNA reads TGTGCCAGCAGCAAAAAAATATCGGGACCGCCCTACGAGCAGTACTTC. Its translation is CASSKKISGPPYEQYF.